This entry describes one T cell receptor (beta chain). Antigen specificity is unknown. Isolated RNA was reverse transcribed in full, so expressed TCRB transcripts were sequenced. Some clones are missing from TCRdb's copy, which holds only in-frame ones; the method was immunoSEQ multiplex PCR. The table shows over 100,000 clones, with over 15% occurring only once. V trimming: 0 bases; J trimming: 15 bases; junction bases outside the gene matches: 11. Germline-derived CDR1 and CDR2 are SGDLS and YYNGEE. CDR3 length: 14 amino acids. The data originate from a study of beta chain features in type 1 diabetes. Findings and limits, study-wide: Researchers report that Type 1 diabetes patients had moderately but significantly shorter TCRB CDR3s across all four CD4+ subsets.

The chain couples TRBV9 to TRBJ2-1; 8 bases line up with TRBD2. This TCR was sampled from a young man with type 1 diabetes. What was sequenced was central memory CD4+ T cells from blood. CDR3 region: CASSVETGTRILFF. The CDR3 coding sequence is TGTGCCAGCAGCGTAGAGACCGGGACTAGAATTCTGTTCTTC.